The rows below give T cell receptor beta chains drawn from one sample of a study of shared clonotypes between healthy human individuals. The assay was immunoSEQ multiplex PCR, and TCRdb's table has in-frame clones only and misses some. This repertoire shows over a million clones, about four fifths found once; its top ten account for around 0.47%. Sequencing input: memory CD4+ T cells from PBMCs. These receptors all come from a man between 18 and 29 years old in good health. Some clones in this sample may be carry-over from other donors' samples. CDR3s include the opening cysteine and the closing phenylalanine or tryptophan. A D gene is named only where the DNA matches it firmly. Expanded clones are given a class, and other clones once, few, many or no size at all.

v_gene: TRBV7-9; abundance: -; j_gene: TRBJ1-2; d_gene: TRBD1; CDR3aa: CASSPGGAQDYGYTF; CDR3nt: TGTGCCAGCAGCCCAGGGGGGGCGCAGGACTATGGCTACACCTTC
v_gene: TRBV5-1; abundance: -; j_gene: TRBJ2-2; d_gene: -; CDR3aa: CASRDDAGIPGELFF; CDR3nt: TGCGCCAGCAGGGACGACGCAGGGATCCCCGGGGAGCTGTTTTTT
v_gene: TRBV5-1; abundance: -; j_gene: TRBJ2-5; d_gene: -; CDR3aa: CASSLGQGGETQYF; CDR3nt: TGCGCCAGCAGCTTGGGACAGGGAGGGGAGACCCAGTACTTC
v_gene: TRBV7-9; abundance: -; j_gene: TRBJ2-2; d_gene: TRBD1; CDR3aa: CASSSDRGRTGELFF; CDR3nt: TGTGCCAGCAGCTCGGACAGGGGTAGAACCGGGGAGCTGTTTTTT
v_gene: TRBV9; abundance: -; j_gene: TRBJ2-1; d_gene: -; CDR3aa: CASSPTGLPVHEQFF; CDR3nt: TGTGCCAGCAGCCCGACGGGACTCCCGGTTCATGAGCAGTTCTTC
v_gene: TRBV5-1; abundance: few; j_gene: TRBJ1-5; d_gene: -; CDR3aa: CASSPELDQPQHF; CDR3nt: TGCGCCAGCAGCCCTGAGTTGGATCAGCCCCAGCATTTT
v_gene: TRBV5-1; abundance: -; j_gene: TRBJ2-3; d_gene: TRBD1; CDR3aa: CASSLGVGGGTDTQYF; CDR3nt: TGCGCCAGCAGTTTGGGGGTAGGGGGCGGCACAGATACGCAGTATTTT
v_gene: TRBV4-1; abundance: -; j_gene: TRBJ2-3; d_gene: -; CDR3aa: CASSRGTSSRGSSTDTQYF; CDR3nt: TGCGCCAGCAGTCGTGGGACATCAAGTAGGGGGTCCTCCACAGATACGCAGTATTTT
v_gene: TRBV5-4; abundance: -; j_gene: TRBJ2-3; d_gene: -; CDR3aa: CASSLGVADTQYF; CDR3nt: TGTGCCAGCAGCTTGGGGGTTGCAGATACGCAGTATTTT
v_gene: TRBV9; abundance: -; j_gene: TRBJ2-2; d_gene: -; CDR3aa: CASSVLATNTGELFF; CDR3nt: TGTGCCAGCAGCGTCTTAGCAACGAACACCGGGGAGCTGTTTTTT
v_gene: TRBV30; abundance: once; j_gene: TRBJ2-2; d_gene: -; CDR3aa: CAWSPSNSNTGELFF; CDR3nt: TGTGCCTGGAGTCCGAGTAATTCTAACACCGGGGAGCTGTTTTTT
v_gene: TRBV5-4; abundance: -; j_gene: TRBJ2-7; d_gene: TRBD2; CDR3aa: CASSPGTSASYEQYF; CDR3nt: TGTGCCAGCAGTCCCGGGACTAGCGCTTCCTACGAGCAGTACTTC
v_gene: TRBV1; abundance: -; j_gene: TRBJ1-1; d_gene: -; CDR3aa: CTSSQDRGGVNTEAFF; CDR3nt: TGCACCAGCAGCCAAGACCGTGGAGGAGTGAACACTGAAGCTTTCTTT
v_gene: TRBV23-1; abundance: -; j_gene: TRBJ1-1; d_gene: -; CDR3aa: CASSLEVNTEAFF; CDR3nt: TGCGCCAGCAGTCTGGAGGTGAACACTGAAGCTTTCTTT
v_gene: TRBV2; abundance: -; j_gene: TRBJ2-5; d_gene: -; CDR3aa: CASSERTDKETQYF; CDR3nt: TGTGCCAGCAGTGAACGGACAGACAAAGAGACCCAGTACTTC
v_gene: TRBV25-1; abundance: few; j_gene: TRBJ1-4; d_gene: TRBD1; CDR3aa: CASSEYTGGNEKLFF; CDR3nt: TGTGCCAGCAGTGAATATACAGGGGGAAATGAAAAACTGTTTTTT
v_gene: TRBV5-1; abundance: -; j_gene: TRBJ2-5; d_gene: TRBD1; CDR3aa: CASRPTGGEGETQYF; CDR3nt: TGCGCCAGCAGGCCAACAGGGGGAGAAGGGGAGACCCAGTACTTC
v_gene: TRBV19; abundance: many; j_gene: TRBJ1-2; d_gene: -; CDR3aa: CASSIQNMGYTF; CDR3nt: TGTGCCAGTAGTATACAAAACATGGGCTACACCTTC
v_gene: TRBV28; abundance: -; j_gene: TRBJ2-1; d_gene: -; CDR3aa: CASSVLLGKPYNEQFF; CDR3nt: TGTGCCAGCAGTGTCCTATTGGGGAAGCCCTACAATGAGCAGTTCTTC
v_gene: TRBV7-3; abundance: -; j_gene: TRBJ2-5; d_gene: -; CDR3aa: CASTKTFQETQYF; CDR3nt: TGTGCCAGCACCAAAACATTCCAAGAGACCCAGTACTTC
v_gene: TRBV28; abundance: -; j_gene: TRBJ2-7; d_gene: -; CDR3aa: CASSRADLYEQYF; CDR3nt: TGTGCCAGCAGTAGGGCAGACCTCTACGAGCAGTACTTC
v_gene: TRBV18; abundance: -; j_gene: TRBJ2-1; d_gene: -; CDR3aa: CASSPSHIKERSEQFF; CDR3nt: TGTGCCAGCTCACCCTCTCACATCAAAGAAAGAAGTGAGCAGTTCTTC
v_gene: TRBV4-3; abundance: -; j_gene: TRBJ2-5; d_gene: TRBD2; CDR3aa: CASSLNGGGPQETQYF; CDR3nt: TGCGCCAGCAGCCTGAATGGGGGAGGGCCACAAGAGACCCAGTACTTC
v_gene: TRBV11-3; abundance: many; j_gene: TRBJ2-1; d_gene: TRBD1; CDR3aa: CASSRDREGPSQFF; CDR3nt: TGTGCCAGCAGCCGCGACAGGGAAGGGCCTTCTCAGTTCTTC
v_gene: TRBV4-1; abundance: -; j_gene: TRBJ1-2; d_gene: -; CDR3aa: CASSQDGGRYGYTF; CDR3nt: TGCGCCAGCAGCCAAGACGGGGGACGATATGGCTACACCTTC
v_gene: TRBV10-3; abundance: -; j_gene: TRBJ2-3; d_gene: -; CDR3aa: CAIRPGGTGNTQYF; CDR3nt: TGTGCCATCAGGCCGGGAGGGACAGGGAATACGCAGTATTTT
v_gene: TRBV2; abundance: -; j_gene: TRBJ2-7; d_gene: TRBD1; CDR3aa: CASSVVGQGAGEQYF; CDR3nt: TGTGCCAGCAGTGTGGTGGGACAGGGGGCGGGCGAGCAGTACTTC
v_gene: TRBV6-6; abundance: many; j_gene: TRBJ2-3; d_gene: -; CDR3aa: CASSYSRDTQYF; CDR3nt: TGTGCCAGCAGTTACTCGCGGGATACGCAGTATTTT
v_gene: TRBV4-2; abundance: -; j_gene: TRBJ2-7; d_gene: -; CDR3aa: CASSQAGFSYEQYF; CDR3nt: TGTGCCAGCAGCCAAGCGGGCTTCTCCTACGAGCAGTACTTC
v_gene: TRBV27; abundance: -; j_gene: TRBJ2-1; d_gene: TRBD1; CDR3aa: CASSDRGFYNEQFF; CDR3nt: TGTGCCAGCAGTGACAGGGGATTCTACAATGAGCAGTTCTTC
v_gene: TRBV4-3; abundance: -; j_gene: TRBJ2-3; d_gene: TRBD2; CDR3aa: CASSQDPASGSRDTQYF; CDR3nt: TGCGCCAGCAGCCAAGATCCAGCTAGCGGGAGCAGAGATACGCAGTATTTT
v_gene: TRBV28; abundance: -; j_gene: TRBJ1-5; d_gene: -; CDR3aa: CASTILNQPQHF; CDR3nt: TGTGCCAGCACTATACTCAATCAGCCCCAGCATTTT
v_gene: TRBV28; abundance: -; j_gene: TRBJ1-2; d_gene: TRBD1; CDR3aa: CASSALGQGAGYGYTF; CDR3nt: TGTGCCAGCAGTGCCCTCGGACAGGGGGCTGGCTATGGCTACACCTTC
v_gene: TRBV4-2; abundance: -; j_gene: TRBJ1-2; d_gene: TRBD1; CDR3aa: CASSTGTDNYGYTF; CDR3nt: TGTGCCAGCAGTACCGGGACAGACAACTATGGCTACACCTTC
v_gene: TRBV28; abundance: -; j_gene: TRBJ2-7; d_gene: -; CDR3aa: CASLMGGPTLSSYEQYF; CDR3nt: TGTGCTTCGCTCATGGGGGGGCCCACCTTAAGCTCCTACGAGCAGTACTTC
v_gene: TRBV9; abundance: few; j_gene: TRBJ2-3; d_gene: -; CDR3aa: CASSARDSRTDTQYF; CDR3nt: TGTGCCAGCAGCGCCCGAGACTCACGCACAGATACGCAGTATTTT
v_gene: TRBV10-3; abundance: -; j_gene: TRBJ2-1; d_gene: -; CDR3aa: CAISEVGHSEGEQFF; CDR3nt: TGTGCCATCAGTGAGGTGGGGCATTCGGAAGGGGAGCAGTTCTTC
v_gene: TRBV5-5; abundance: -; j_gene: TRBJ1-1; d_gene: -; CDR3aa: CASSFIAGLATEAFF; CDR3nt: TGTGCCAGCAGCTTCATAGCGGGGCTGGCCACTGAAGCTTTCTTT
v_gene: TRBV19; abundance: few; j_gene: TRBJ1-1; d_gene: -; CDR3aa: CASSLRTMNTEAFF; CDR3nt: TGTGCCAGTAGTCTCAGGACTATGAACACTGAAGCTTTCTTT
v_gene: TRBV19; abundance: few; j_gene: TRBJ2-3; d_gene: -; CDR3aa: CASSRAVWDTQYF; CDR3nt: TGTGCCAGTAGTCGAGCGGTCTGGGATACGCAGTATTTT
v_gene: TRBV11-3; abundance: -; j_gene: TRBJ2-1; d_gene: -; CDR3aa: CASSLASGQGNEQFF; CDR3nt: TGTGCCAGCAGCTTAGCTTCCGGGCAGGGGAATGAGCAGTTCTTC
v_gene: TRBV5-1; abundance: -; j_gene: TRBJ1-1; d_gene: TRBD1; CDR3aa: CASSRRQGQGNTEAFF; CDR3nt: TGCGCCAGCAGCCGGAGACAGGGGCAGGGGAACACTGAAGCTTTCTTT
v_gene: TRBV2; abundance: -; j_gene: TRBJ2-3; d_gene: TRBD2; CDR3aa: CASKRREGSDTQYF; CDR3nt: TGTGCCTCAAAGAGGCGGGAGGGCTCAGATACGCAGTATTTT
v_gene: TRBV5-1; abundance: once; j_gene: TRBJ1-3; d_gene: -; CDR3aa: CASSLEGGNSGNTIYF; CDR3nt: TGCGCCAGCAGCCTGGAGGGGGGCAACTCTGGAAACACCATATATTTT
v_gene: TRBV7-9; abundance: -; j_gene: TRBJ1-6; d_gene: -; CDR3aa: CANQGVGDSPLHF; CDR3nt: TGTGCCAACCAGGGCGTGGGGGATTCACCCCTCCACTTT
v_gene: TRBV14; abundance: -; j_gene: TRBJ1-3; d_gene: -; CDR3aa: CASSPVEGAIYF; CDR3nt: TGTGCCAGCAGTCCGGTGGAAGGTGCCATATATTTT
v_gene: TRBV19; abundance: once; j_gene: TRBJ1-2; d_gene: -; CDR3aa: CASSIRGYGYTF; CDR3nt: TGTGCCAGTAGTATACGGGGCTATGGCTACACCTTC
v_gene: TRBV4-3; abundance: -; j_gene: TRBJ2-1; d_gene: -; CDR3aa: CASSQALLDEQFF; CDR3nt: TGCGCCAGCAGCCAAGCCCTCCTCGATGAGCAGTTCTTC
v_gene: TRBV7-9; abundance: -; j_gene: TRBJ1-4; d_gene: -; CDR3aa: CASSGPETANEKLFF; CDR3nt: TGTGCCAGCAGCGGACCGGAGACAGCTAATGAAAAACTGTTTTTT
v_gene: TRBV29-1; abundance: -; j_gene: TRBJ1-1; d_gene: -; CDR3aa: CSVPLNTEAFF; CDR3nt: TGCAGCGTTCCCTTAAACACTGAAGCTTTCTTT
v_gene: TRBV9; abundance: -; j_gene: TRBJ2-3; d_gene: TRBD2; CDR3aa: CASSEGSSGSTDTQYF; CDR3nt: TGTGCCAGCAGCGAGGGGTCTAGCGGTAGCACAGATACGCAGTATTTT
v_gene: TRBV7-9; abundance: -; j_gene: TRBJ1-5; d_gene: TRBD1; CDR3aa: CASSFGTGSNQPQHF; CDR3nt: TGTGCCAGCAGCTTTGGGACAGGGTCTAACCAGCCCCAGCATTTT
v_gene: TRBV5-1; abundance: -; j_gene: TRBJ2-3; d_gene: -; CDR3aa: CASSLGGAGSTDTQYF; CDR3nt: TGCGCCAGCAGCTTGGGCGGGGCAGGGTCCACAGATACGCAGTATTTT
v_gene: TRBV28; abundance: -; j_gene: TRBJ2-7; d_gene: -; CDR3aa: CASSSIATFSGGYEQYF; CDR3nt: TGTGCCAGCAGTTCTATAGCTACATTTTCGGGCGGCTACGAGCAGTACTTC
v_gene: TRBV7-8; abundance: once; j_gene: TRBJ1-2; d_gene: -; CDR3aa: CASSFPGNGYTF; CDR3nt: TGTGCCAGCAGCTTTCCGGGGAATGGCTACACCTTC